This T cell receptor beta chain is from a study of vaccination and CD4 T cells after COVID-19 (dated by TCRdb to between 2021 and 2023). The study in broad terms: Six males and four females were included in the convalescent cohort, with two Hispanic individuals, seven Caucasians, two Asians and one multiracial person represented. Post-COVID blood samples were collected from convalescent patients a median of around 100 days after diagnosis, with a range of roughly 35 to 161 days. The time from the second vaccine dose to post-vaccine blood sampling had a median of roughly 70 days and ranged from about 14 to 250 days. For stimulating the cultures, overlapping spike peptide pools were used, derived from SARS-CoV-2 as well as from the common cold coronaviruses HCoV-NL63, HCoV-OC43 and HCoV-229E. Participants got two doses of the Pfizer-BioNTech BNT162b2 vaccine (n=8) or two doses of the Moderna mRNA-1273 vaccine (n=2). The spike-specific CD4+ TCR repertoire was compared before and after mRNA vaccination in approximately ten COVID-19 convalescent patients and a handful of infection-naive healthy vaccine recipients. An earlier paper using these donors assessed, at the TCR clonotype level, memory CD4+ T cell crossreactivity between SARS-CoV-2 and common cold coronavirus spike proteins. In control cultures, a CEFX viral epitope pool was used as positive control, an HIV-1 Nef peptide pool was used as negative control, or no peptide was added. General conclusions and limits of the study: The study included relatively few convalescent patients and did not analyze early timepoints after natural infection. Of the vaccine-specific clones found in convalescent patients, nearly all (304 of 307) were mono-reactive for SARS-CoV-2 spike instead of being cross-reactive with common cold coronaviruses. Among convalescent patients, a median about 90% of the SARS-CoV-2-reactive clones seen after vaccination appeared only after vaccination, which suggests priming specific to the vaccine. Although the median number of SARS-CoV-2-reactive clonotypes went up from 21 after infection to 38 after vaccination, the increase was not significant.

Worth noting for this clonotype: The target of this receptor is not known. Per-base qualities were not stored, and no clone one base away is much larger.

The germline V gene gives CDR1 as MDHEN and CDR2 as SYDVKM. The CDR3 spans 14 residues, from the cysteine through the phenylalanine. Only the CDR3 region is kept as DNA, spanning 42 bases read in frame from base 1. The V end loses 6 bases and the J end loses 3 bases, and a stretch of 15 bases separates them. The treatment or condition label here, explained by the study, means: roughly nine-day PBMC culture with coronavirus spike peptide pools or control peptides (ViraFEST assay). CD4+ T cells from unexposed donors were collected before the COVID-19 pandemic (2011-2018). The study used the ViraFEST assay, which expanded antigen-specific T cells with peptide pools and then identified expanded clonotypes by TCR sequencing. About 1.8 million PBMCs per well were cultured in IMDM with approximately 5.2% human AB serum and about 9.7 IU/ml IL-2, plus 10 ug/ml peptide pools. On days 3 and 7, half of the culture medium was replaced with fresh IL-2-containing medium. After less than 12 days of culture, CD4+ T cells were isolated by negative selection using the EasySep CD4+ T cell isolation kit. As cell numbers permitted, CD4+ T cells from unexposed donors were tested for reactivity to SARS-CoV-2 S and N and to four common cold coronavirus spike pools. Ficoll-Paque Plus gradient centrifugation was used to isolate PBMCs from whole blood, and the isolated PBMCs were then either used fresh or cryopreserved at -140C. Each culture condition was generally run in triplicate wells. Leukapheresis product for the unexposed donors was purchased commercially.

Receptor libraries were prepared by PCR. At the Johns Hopkins FTIC core, DNA from the cultured CD4+ T cells underwent TCR sequencing with the Oncomine TCR Beta short-read assay. The QIAamp micro DNA kit was used to extract genomic DNA from the cultured CD4+ T cells. Oncomine TCR Beta libraries made from cultured CD4+ T cells were pooled using unique dual indexes and sequenced on an Illumina iSeq 100. The source study handled its data this way. Non-productive sequences were removed, and CDR3s not starting with C, not ending with F or W, or shorter than 7 amino acids were discarded. The MANAFEST web application was used to identify antigen-specific clonotypes by comparing peptide-stimulated wells against reference wells and other culture wells. Positive clones required FDR below 0.05, an odds ratio above 5, and productive frequency above 0.1% in at least two of three replicate wells. Clonotypes that were significantly expanded in both SARS-CoV-2 spike wells and at least one common cold coronavirus spike condition were defined as cross-reactive. CDR3 homology was assessed with Levenshtein distances (stringdist) and unrooted phylogenetic trees (ape) in R version 3.6.1. TCRdb reanalyzed the raw reads on its own, using fastp at Q25 for trimming and MiXCR for clone calling, and kept in-frame beta chains. Every distinct CDR3 protein forms one entry, paired with its most common genes and DNA. The V and J calls and clone size come from TCRdb's table, not from the authors' own analysis. This sample gives more than 8,500 distinct CDR3 sequences in total; roughly a third of them show up just once. The top ten constitute under 25% of the sample.

The source is a human donor in good health. Material: CD4+ T cells from blood, cultured in vitro. The sequence links TRBV28 to TRBJ2-7, with the D gene uncertain. The sequence in DNA is TGTGCCAGCAGACCCAACGGGCGGAGCTACGAGCAGTACTTC. Its product reads: CASRPNGRSYEQYF.